Only a few counts were recorded for the clone carrying this TCR beta chain. This entry is derived from a study of sequential checkpoint blockade in melanoma. Study-wide context: Randomization was 1:1 between first-line nivolumab→ipilimumab and ipilimumab→nivolumab.

Germline V gene data show CDR1 as MDHEN and CDR2 as SYDVKM. Trimming removed 6 bases at V and 9 bases at J, with 20 bases between. The CDR3 totals 14 residues. Documented treatment: randomized to nivolumab then ipilimumab (arm A) or the reverse (arm B). Sequencing used immunoSEQ multiplex PCR; TCRdb keeps in-frame clones, though not all of them. The sample yields 8,500 to 9,000 clones, around 23% seen once. This TCR was sampled from a human donor with melanoma. The chain is built from TRBV28 and TRBJ1-1; maybe TRBD1 (6 bases). The input for sequencing was tumor tissue (inferred from file names), taken from a patient given nivolumab and ipilimumab in sequence. CDR3 DNA sequence: TGTGCCAGCAGAAAGACAGGTATCGGAAATAAAGCTTTCTTT. Amino acid sequence: CASRKTGIGNKAFF.